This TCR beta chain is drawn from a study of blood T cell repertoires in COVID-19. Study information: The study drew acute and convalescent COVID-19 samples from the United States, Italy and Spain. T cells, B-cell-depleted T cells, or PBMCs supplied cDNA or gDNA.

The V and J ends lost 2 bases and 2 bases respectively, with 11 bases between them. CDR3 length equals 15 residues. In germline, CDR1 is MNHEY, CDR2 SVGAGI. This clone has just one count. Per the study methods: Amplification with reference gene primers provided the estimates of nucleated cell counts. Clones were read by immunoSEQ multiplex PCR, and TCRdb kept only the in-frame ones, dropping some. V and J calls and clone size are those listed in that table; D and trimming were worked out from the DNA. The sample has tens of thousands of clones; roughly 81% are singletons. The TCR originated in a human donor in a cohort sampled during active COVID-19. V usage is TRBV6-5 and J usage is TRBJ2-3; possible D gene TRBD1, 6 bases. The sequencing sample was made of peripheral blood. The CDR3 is CASSYGGADTDTQYF. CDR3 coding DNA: TGTGCCAGCAGTTACGGGGGCGCGGACACAGATACGCAGTATTTT.